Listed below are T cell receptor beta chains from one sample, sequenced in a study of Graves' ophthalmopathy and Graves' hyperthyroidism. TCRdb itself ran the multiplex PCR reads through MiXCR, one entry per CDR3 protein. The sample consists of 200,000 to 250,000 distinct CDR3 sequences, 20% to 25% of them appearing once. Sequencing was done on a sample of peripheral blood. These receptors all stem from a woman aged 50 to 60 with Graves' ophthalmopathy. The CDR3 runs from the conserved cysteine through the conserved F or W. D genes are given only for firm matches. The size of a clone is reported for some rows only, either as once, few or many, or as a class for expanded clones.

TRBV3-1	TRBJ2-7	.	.	CASSRGLVGAKWYEQYF	TGTGCCAGCAGCCGCGGACTAGTGGGGGCAAAGTGGTACGAGCAGTACTTC
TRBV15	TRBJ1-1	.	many	CATSRGGNIAEAFF	TGTGCCACCAGCAGAGGAGGGAATATCGCTGAAGCTTTCTTT
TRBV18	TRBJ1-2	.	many	CASSPMSQVINPGGYTF	TGTGCCAGCTCACCAATGAGCCAGGTGATCAACCCTGGTGGCTACACCTTC
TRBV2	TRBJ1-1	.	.	CASNKGQALNTEAFF	TGTGCCAGCAATAAAGGGCAGGCCCTGAACACTGAAGCTTTCTTT
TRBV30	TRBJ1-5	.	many	CAWRFGGQPQHF	TGTGCCTGGAGATTCGGCGGGCAGCCCCAGCATTTT
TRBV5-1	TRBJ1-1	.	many	CASSLASGLGLNTEAFF	TGCGCCAGCAGCTTGGCCTCAGGGTTGGGTTTGAACACTGAAGCTTTCTTT
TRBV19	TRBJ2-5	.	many	CASSAEETQYF	TGTGCCAGTAGTGCCGAAGAGACCCAGTACTTC
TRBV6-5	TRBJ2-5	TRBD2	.	CASSYSDLAGHETQYF	TGTGCCAGCAGTTACTCAGATTTAGCGGGACACGAGACCCAGTACTTC
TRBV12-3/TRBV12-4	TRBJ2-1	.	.	CAISFSYEQFF	TGTGCCATCAGTTTTTCCTACGAGCAGTTCTTC
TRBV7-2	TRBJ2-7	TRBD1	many	CASSQQGSFLYEQYF	TGTGCCAGCAGTCAACAGGGGTCCTTCCTATACGAGCAGTACTTC
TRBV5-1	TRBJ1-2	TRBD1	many	CASSARTGGNYGYTF	TGCGCCAGCAGCGCGCGGACAGGCGGTAACTATGGCTACACCTTC
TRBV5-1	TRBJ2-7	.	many	CASSLLTATYEQYF	TGCGCCAGCAGCTTGCTGACAGCCACCTACGAGCAGTACTTC
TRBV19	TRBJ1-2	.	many	CASSSPGHPAANYGYTF	TGTGCCAGTAGTTCCCCGGGACACCCTGCGGCTAACTATGGCTACACCTTC
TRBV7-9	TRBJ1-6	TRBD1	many	CASRLGQGYSPLHF	TGTGCCAGCAGACTCGGACAGGGCTACTCACCCCTCCACTTT
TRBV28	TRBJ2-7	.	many	CASRGWGNHEQYF	TGTGCCAGCAGGGGGTGGGGGAATCACGAGCAGTACTTC
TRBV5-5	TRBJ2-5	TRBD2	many	CASSARLAGTQYF	TGTGCCAGCAGCGCGAGACTAGCCGGGACCCAGTACTTC
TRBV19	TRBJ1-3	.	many	CASKSVGVGPFSGNTIYF	TGTGCCAGTAAAAGTGTTGGAGTGGGACCTTTCTCTGGAAACACCATATATTTT
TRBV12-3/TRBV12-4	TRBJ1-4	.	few	CASSLEGTLNEKLFF	TGTGCCAGCAGTTTGGAGGGTACGTTAAATGAAAAACTGTTTTTT
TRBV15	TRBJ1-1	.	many	CATSRDRGSTEAFF	TGTGCCACCAGCAGGGACCGAGGATCCACTGAAGCTTTCTTT
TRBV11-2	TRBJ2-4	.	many	CASSLGPDPANIQYF	TGTGCCAGCAGCTTAGGCCCAGACCCAGCAAACATTCAGTACTTC
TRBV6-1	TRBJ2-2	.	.	CASTMSTRGSGELFF	TGTGCCAGCACCATGTCGACGAGGGGTTCCGGGGAGCTGTTTTTT
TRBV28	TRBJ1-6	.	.	CASSFMTGYSPLHF	TGTGCCAGCAGTTTTATGACAGGTTATTCACCCCTCCACTTT
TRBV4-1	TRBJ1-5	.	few	CASSQFRDQPQHF	TGCGCCAGCAGCCAGTTTCGGGATCAGCCCCAGCATTTT
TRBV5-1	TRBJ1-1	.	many	CASTLEYRGRTEAFF	TGCGCCAGCACCTTGGAATATCGCGGTCGGACTGAAGCTTTCTTT
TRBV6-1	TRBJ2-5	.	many	CASTGTPEGYETQYF	TGTGCCAGCACTGGGACTCCTGAGGGATACGAGACCCAGTACTTC
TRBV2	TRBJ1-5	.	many	CASSQGLIGNQPQHF	TGTGCCAGCAGCCAAGGACTTATCGGTAATCAGCCCCAGCATTTT
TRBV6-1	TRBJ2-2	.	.	CASSEYSTYFANTGELFF	TGTGCCAGCAGTGAGTACAGTACCTATTTCGCGAACACCGGGGAGCTGTTTTTT
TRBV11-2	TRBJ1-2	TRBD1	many	CASSSGTEALYGYTF	TGTGCCAGCAGCTCGGGGACAGAGGCTCTCTATGGCTACACCTTC
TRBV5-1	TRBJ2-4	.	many	CASSVLSGESNIQYF	TGCGCCAGCAGCGTCCTATCAGGGGAATCGAACATTCAGTACTTC
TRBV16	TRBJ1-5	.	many	CASSPQPNQPQHF	TGTGCCAGCAGCCCCCAGCCAAATCAGCCCCAGCATTTT
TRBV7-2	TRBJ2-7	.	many	CASSLGAGPGYEQYF	TGTGCCAGCAGCTTAGGTGCGGGGCCTGGTTACGAGCAGTACTTC
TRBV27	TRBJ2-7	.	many	CASSLSLAYEQYF	TGTGCCAGCAGTTTATCGTTGGCCTACGAGCAGTACTTC
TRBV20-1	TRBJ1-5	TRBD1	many	CSAEAGTGVQPQHF	TGCAGTGCGGAGGCCGGGACAGGGGTCCAGCCCCAGCATTTT
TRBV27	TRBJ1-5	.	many	CASSSGQAGQPQHF	TGTGCCAGCAGTTCGGGTCAGGCAGGTCAGCCCCAGCATTTT
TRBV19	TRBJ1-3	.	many	CATAGGSIYF	TGTGCCACCGCGGGAGGGTCAATATATTTT
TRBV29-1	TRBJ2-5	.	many	CSVCRDLTETQYF	TGCAGCGTCTGCCGGGACCTTACCGAGACCCAGTACTTC
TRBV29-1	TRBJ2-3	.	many	CSVGTDFTDTQYF	TGCAGCGTTGGGACAGATTTCACAGATACGCAGTATTTT
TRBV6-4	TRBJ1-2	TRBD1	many	CASSNYRGRYTF	TGTGCCAGCAGTAACTACAGGGGTCGCTACACCTTC
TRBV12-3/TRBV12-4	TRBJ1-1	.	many	CASSFRGAEAFF	TGTGCCAGCAGTTTCCGGGGCGCTGAAGCTTTCTTT
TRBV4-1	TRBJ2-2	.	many	CASSQDLRGGIGTGELFF	TGCGCCAGCAGCCAAGATCTTAGGGGCGGGATAGGCACCGGGGAGCTGTTTTTT
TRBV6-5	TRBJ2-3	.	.	CASSYRNGDTDTQYF	TGTGCCAGCAGTTACCGGAATGGTGACACAGATACGCAGTATTTT
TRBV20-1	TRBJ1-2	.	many	CSARTDNYGYTF	TGCAGTGCTCGGACAGATAACTATGGCTACACCTTC
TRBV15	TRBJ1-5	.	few	CATGDGRSNQPQHF	TGTGCCACTGGGGACGGACGGAGCAATCAGCCCCAGCATTTT
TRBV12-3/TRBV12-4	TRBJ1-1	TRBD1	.	CASRTGGMNTEAFF	TGTGCCAGCAGGACAGGGGGCATGAACACTGAAGCTTTCTTT
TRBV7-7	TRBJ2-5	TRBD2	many	CASSSWGLADQETQYF	TGTGCTAGCAGCTCCTGGGGACTAGCGGATCAAGAGACCCAGTACTTC
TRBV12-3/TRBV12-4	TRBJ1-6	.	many	CASSFVQPWHNSPLHF	TGTGCCAGCAGTTTTGTCCAACCCTGGCATAATTCACCCCTCCACTTT
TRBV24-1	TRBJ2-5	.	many	CATSDDRERETQYF	TGTGCCACCAGTGATGACCGTGAGAGGGAGACCCAGTACTTC
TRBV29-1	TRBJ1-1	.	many	CSVRDNRNTEAFF	TGCAGCGTTAGGGACAACCGGAACACTGAAGCTTTCTTT
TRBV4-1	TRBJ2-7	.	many	CASSLLRESSYEQYF	TGCGCCAGCAGCCTACTACGGGAGAGCTCCTACGAGCAGTACTTC
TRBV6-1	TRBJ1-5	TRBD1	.	CASSQTPPGTGHQPQHF	TGTGCCAGCAGTCAAACACCACCCGGGACAGGGCATCAGCCCCAGCATTTT
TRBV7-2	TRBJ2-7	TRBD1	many	CASSLAGQTYEQYF	TGTGCCAGCAGCTTAGCGGGACAGACCTACGAGCAGTACTTC
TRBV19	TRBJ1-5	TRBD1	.	CASTREQGRGNQPQHF	TGTGCCAGCACAAGGGAACAGGGGAGGGGCAATCAGCCCCAGCATTTT
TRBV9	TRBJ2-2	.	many	CASSPGGRRNTGELFF	TGTGCCAGCAGTCCCGGTGGTCGGAGGAACACCGGGGAGCTGTTTTTT
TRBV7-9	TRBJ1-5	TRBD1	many	CASSPRGGQGNQPQHF	TGTGCCAGCAGCCCGAGAGGGGGACAGGGCAATCAGCCCCAGCATTTT
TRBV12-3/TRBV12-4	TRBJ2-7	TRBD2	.	CASRGLAFEQYF	TGTGCCAGCAGAGGACTAGCGTTCGAGCAGTACTTC
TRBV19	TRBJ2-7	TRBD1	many	CASSSQRGRGNEQYF	TGTGCCAGTAGTTCCCAGAGGGGGCGCGGCAACGAGCAGTACTTC